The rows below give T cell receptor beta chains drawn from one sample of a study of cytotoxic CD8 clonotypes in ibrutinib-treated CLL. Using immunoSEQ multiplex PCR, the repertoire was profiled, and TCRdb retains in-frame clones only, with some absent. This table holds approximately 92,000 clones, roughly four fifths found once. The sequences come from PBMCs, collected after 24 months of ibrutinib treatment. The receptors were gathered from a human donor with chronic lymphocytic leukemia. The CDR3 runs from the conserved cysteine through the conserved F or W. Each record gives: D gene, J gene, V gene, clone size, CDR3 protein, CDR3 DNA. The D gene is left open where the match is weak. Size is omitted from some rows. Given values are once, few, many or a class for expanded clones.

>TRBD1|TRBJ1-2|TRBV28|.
CASRPGQPYGYTF
TGTGCCAGCAGACCGGGACAGCCCTATGGCTACACCTTC
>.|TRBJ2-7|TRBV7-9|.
CASSLGQVTYYEQYF
TGTGCCAGCAGCTTAGGTCAGGTGACATACTACGAGCAGTACTTC
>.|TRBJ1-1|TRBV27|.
CASSLSGRRNTEAFF
TGTGCCAGCAGTTTATCGGGACGGAGGAACACTGAAGCTTTCTTT
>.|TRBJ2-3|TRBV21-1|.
CASERSLAGSRDTQYF
TGTGCCAGCGAGAGGTCCCTAGCGGGGTCGCGAGATACGCAGTATTTT
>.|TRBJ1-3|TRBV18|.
CASSPPSGFGNTIYF
TGTGCCAGCTCACCACCATCAGGGTTTGGAAACACCATATATTTT
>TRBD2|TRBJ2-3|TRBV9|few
CASSVAGAGGFTDTQYF
TGTGCCAGCAGCGTAGCAGGTGCGGGAGGGTTCACAGATACGCAGTATTTT
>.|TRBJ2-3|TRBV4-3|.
CASSQDRGPSTDTQYF
TGCGCCAGCAGCCAAGATCGGGGTCCTAGCACAGATACGCAGTATTTT
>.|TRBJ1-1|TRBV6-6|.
CAIASGWETEAFF
TGTGCCATCGCGTCAGGGTGGGAGACTGAAGCTTTCTTT
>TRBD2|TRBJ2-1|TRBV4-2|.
CASSQKRGENNEQFF
TGTGCCAGCAGCCAAAAGCGGGGGGAAAACAATGAGCAGTTCTTC
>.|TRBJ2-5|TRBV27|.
CASSFTGWETQYF
TGTGCCAGCAGTTTCACAGGATGGGAGACCCAGTACTTC
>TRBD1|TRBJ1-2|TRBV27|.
CASSLGQAGIYGYTF
TGTGCCAGCAGTCTAGGACAGGCCGGAATCTATGGCTACACCTTC
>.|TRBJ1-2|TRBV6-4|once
CASSEKEGANYGYTF
TGTGCCAGCAGTGAAAAGGAGGGAGCTAACTATGGCTACACCTTC
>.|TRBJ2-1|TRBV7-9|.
CASSLEVPYNEQFF
TGTGCCAGCAGCTTAGAAGTCCCCTACAATGAGCAGTTCTTC
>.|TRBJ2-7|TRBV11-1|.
CASSPRTARTYF
TGTGCCAGCAGTCCCCGGACCGCCCGCACGTACTTC
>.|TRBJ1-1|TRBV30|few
CASQGFLTEAFF
TGTGCCAGTCAGGGCTTTCTCACTGAAGCTTTCTTT
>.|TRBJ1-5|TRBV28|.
CASGRGGGNQPQHF
TGTGCCAGCGGCCGGGGCGGGGGCAATCAGCCCCAGCATTTT
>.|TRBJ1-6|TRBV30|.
CAWSVFGAGNSPLHF
TGTGCCTGGAGTGTATTTGGGGCAGGCAATTCACCCCTCCACTTT
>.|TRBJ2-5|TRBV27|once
CASSLSGSLETQYF
TGTGCCAGCAGTTTATCGGGTAGTTTAGAGACCCAGTACTTC
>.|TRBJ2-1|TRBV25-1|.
CASSEAGTNNEQFF
TGTGCCAGCAGTGAGGCCGGGACAAACAATGAGCAGTTCTTC
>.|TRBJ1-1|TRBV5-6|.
CASSSPSEAFF
TGTGCCAGCAGTTCTCCTAGTGAAGCTTTCTTT
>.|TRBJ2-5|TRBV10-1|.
CASSSQGGVQETQYF
TGCGCCAGCAGTTCCCAAGGCGGGGTACAAGAGACCCAGTACTTC
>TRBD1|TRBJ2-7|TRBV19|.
CASSQGARYEQYF
TGTGCCAGTAGCCAGGGGGCTAGATACGAGCAGTACTTC
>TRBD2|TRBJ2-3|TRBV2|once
CASSGEGAQYF
TGTGCCAGCAGTGGGGAGGGAGCGCAGTATTTT
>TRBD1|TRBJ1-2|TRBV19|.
CASSPTGTGGDYGYTF
TGTGCCAGTAGTCCAACCGGGACAGGGGGCGACTATGGCTACACCTTC
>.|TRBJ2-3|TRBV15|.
CATSREPPTDTQYF
TGTGCCACCAGCAGGGAACCACCGACAGATACGCAGTATTTT
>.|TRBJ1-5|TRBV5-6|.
CASSLRVVNNQPQHF
TGTGCCAGCAGCTTACGGGTCGTTAACAATCAGCCCCAGCATTTT
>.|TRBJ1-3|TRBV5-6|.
CASSFSRVLDTIYF
TGTGCCAGCAGCTTTAGTAGGGTCCTGGACACCATATATTTT
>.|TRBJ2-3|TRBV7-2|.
CASSSNLSRIRADTQYF
TGTGCCAGCAGCTCCAACCTAAGCCGAATCAGGGCAGATACGCAGTATTTT
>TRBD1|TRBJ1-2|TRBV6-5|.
CASSRGQGAGGYTF
TGTGCCAGCAGCCGCGGACAGGGGGCAGGTGGCTACACCTTC
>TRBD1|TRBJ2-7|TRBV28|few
CASSPTLDRGYEQYF
TGTGCCAGCAGTCCTACCTTGGACAGGGGGTACGAGCAGTACTTC
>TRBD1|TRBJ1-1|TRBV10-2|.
CASSQDRVYTEAFF
TGCGCCAGCAGTCAGGACAGGGTTTACACTGAAGCTTTCTTT
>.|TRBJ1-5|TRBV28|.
CASSLGHGAYQPQHF
TGTGCCAGCAGTTTGGGGCACGGGGCCTACCAGCCCCAGCATTTT
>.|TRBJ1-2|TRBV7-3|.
CASSSSPTGGYTF
TGTGCCAGCAGCTCCAGCCCCACAGGTGGCTACACCTTC
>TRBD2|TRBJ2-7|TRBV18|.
CASSPGGNEQYF
TGTGCCAGCTCACCGGGGGGGAATGAGCAGTACTTC
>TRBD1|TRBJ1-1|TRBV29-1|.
CSVAHRGKNTEAFF
TGCAGCGTAGCCCACAGGGGAAAGAACACTGAAGCTTTCTTT
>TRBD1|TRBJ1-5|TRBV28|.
CSWARAGTAKPQHF
TGTAGCTGGGCCAGAGCCGGGACAGCGAAGCCCCAGCATTTT
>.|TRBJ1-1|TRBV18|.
CASSLLNPRDEAFF
TGTGCCAGCTCATTATTGAACCCCCGGGACGAAGCTTTCTTT
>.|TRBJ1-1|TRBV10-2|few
CASSFNTEAFF
TGCGCCAGCAGCTTTAACACTGAAGCTTTCTTT
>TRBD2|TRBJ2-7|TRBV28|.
CASSYSSGTTPYEQYF
TGTGCCAGCAGTTATTCTAGCGGAACGACACCCTACGAGCAGTACTTC
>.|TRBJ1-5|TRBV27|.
CGRSGNQPQHF
TGTGGCCGCTCGGGCAATCAGCCCCAGCATTTT
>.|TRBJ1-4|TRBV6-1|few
CASSEIRGGEKLFF
TGTGCCAGCAGTGAAATCCGGGGAGGAGAAAAACTGTTTTTT
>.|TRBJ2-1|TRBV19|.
CASSIGVSYNEQFF
TGTGCCAGTAGTATAGGGGTGTCCTACAATGAGCAGTTCTTC
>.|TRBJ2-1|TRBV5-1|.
CASSLAGPNAASRFYNEQFF
TGCGCCAGCAGCTTGGCTGGACCTAACGCGGCTAGCCGGTTCTACAATGAGCAGTTCTTC
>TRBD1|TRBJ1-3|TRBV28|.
CASSTTDRGSGNTIYF
TGTGCCAGCAGTACCACGGACAGGGGCTCTGGAAACACCATATATTTT
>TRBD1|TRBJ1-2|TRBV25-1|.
CASTRQGNYGYTF
TGTGCCAGCACCCGACAGGGTAACTATGGCTACACCTTC
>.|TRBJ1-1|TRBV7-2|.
CASSLARAAEAFF
TGTGCCAGCAGCTTAGCGAGGGCGGCTGAAGCTTTCTTT
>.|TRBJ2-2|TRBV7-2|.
CASSLAGRELFF
TGTGCCAGCAGCTTAGCTGGCCGGGAGCTGTTTTTT
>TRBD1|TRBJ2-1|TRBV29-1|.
CSVGGTGSYNEQFF
TGCAGCGTTGGGGGGACAGGCTCCTACAATGAGCAGTTCTTC
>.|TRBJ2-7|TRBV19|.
CASSLVGGSSYEQYF
TGTGCCAGTAGTTTAGTCGGCGGAAGCTCCTACGAGCAGTACTTC
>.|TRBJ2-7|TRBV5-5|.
CASSGWDEQYF
TGTGCCAGCAGCGGGTGGGACGAGCAGTACTTC
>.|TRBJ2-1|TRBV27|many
CASSLVVNGEQFF
TGTGCCAGCAGTTTAGTGGTTAATGGCGAGCAGTTCTTC